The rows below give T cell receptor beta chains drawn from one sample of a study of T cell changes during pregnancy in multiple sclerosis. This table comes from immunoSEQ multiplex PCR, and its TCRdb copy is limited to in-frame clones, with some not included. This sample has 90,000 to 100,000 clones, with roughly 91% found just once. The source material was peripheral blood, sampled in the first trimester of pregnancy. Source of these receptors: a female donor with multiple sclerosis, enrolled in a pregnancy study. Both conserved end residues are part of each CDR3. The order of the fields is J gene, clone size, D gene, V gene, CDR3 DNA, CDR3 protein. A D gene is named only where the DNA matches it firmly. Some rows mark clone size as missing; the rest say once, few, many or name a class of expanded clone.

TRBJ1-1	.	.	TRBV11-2	TGTGCCAGCAGCTCTAGATCGAACACTGAAGCTTTCTTT	CASSSRSNTEAFF
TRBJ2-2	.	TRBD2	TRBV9	TGTGCCAGCAGCGTCCCTTCTAGCGGCGAGCTGTTTTTT	CASSVPSSGELFF
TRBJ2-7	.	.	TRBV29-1	TGCAGCGCTAGGGACATAGGCTCCTACGAGCAGTACTTC	CSARDIGSYEQYF
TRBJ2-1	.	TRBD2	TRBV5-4	TGTGCCAGCAGCTTGAGCGGGGGGTCCTCCTACAATGAGCAGTTCTTC	CASSLSGGSSYNEQFF
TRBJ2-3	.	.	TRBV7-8	TGTGCCAGCAGCCGAAGTTCAGGATCAGATACGCAGTATTTT	CASSRSSGSDTQYF
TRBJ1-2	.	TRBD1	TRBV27	TGTGCCAGCGCCCCCGGGACAGGGTACTATGGCTACACCTTC	CASAPGTGYYGYTF
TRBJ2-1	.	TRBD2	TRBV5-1	TGCGCCAGCAGCTTGGCTAGCGGACCTATTTACAATGAGCAGTTCTTC	CASSLASGPIYNEQFF
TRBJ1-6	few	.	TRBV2	TGTGCCAGCAGGACCTTGGACAAGAATTCACCCCTCCACTTT	CASRTLDKNSPLHF
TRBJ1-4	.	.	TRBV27	TGTGCCAGCAGTTTTAGCCAGTTCAATGAAAAACTGTTTTTT	CASSFSQFNEKLFF
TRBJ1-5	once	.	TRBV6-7	TGTGCCAGCCCTAGGAGGGGTCGGCGGAGCAATCAGCCCCAGCATTTT	CASPRRGRRSNQPQHF
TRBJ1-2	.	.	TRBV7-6	TGTGCCAGCAGCCTAACCGACGACAGGACCGACCTCTATGGCTACACCTTC	CASSLTDDRTDLYGYTF
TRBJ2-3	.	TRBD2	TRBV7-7	TGTGCTAGCAGCTCTACCCCAAGCATTCCGGGACTAGCGGGGGGGACAGATACGCAGTATTTT	CASSSTPSIPGLAGGTDTQYF
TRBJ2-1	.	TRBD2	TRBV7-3	TGTGCCAGCAAATACTCGGGGGGGTTAATTGAGCAGTTCTTC	CASKYSGGLIEQFF
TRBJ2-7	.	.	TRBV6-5	TGTGCCAGCAGCAACAGGGAACCCTACGAGCAGTACTTC	CASSNREPYEQYF
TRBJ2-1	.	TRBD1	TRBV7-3	TGTGCCAGCAGCGAGCGGACAGGTTGGTCGCAGTTCTTC	CASSERTGWSQFF
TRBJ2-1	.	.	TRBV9	TGTGCCAGCAGCGCCCAGGAAACCCCCTACAATGAGCAGTTCTTC	CASSAQETPYNEQFF
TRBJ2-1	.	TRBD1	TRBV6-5	TGTGCCAGCAGACCCCGGACAGGGGATGAGCAGTTCTTC	CASRPRTGDEQFF
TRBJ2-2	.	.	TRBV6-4	TGTGCCAGCAGTCCTCGGACAGCCGCGAACACCGGGGAGCTGTTTTTT	CASSPRTAANTGELFF
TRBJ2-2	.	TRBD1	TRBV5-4	TGTGCCAGCACCTTCGACAGGGACACCGGGGAGCTGTTTTTT	CASTFDRDTGELFF
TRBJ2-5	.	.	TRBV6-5	TGTGCCAGCAGTTACTCACCAGGAGAGACCCAGTACTTC	CASSYSPGETQYF
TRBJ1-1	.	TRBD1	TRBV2	TGTGCCAGCAGGATCACAGGGGGGGTGGACACTGAAGCTTTCTTT	CASRITGGVDTEAFF
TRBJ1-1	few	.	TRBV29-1	TGCAGGGTAGTGCTCGGGGACACTGAAGCTTTCTTT	CRVVLGDTEAFF
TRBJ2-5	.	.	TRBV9	TGTGCCAGCAGCAAAAGCACGGGTGGGCAAGAGACCCAGTACTTC	CASSKSTGGQETQYF
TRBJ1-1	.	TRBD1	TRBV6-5	TGTGCCAGCAGTTACGGGACAGTGAACACTGAAGCTTTCTTT	CASSYGTVNTEAFF
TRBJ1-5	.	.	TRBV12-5	TGTGCTAGTGGTTTGGTACCAGGCATATACAGTCAGCCCCAGCATTTT	CASGLVPGIYSQPQHF
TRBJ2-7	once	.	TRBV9	TGTGCCAGCAGCGAAAGGGACATCTCCTACGAGCAGTACTTC	CASSERDISYEQYF
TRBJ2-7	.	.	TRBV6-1	TGTGCCAGCAGTGAACGGGTCTCCTACGAGCAGTACTTC	CASSERVSYEQYF
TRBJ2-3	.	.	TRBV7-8	TGTGCCAGCAGCTTAGTGACGGTGGAGGATACGCAGTATTTT	CASSLVTVEDTQYF
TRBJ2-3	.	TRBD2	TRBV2	TGTGCCTGTGGGGGGGGGACTCGGGGCACAGATACGCAGTATTTT	CACGGGTRGTDTQYF
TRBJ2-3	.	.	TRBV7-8	TGTGCCAGCAGCTTTCGCCGGACTGGCTATAGCACAGATACGCAGTATTTT	CASSFRRTGYSTDTQYF
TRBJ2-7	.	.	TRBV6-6	TGTGCCAGCAGTCCCGAGTACGAGCAGTACTTC	CASSPEYEQYF
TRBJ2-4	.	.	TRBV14	TGTGCCAGCAGCCCAGGTGGGGGGGGCTTGGACATTCAGTACTTC	CASSPGGGGLDIQYF
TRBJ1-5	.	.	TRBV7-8	TGTGCCAGCAGCCTGGGAGATAGCAATCAGCCCCAGCATTTT	CASSLGDSNQPQHF
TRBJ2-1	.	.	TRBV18	TGTGCCAGCTCACCAGGGACTGATGAGCAGTTCTTC	CASSPGTDEQFF
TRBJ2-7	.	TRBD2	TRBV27	TGTGCCAGCCGGGGGGGGGTCGAGCAGTACTTC	CASRGGVEQYF
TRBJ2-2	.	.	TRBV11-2	TGTGCCAGCAGCCAAGCAGGGCTGGGCACCGGGGAGCTGTTTTTT	CASSQAGLGTGELFF
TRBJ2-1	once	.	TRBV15	TGTGCCACCAGCAGAGGAGACTTGAAGGCTGCCTACAATGAGCAGTTCTTC	CATSRGDLKAAYNEQFF
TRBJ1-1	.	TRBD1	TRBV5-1	TGCGCCAGCAGCTTGGTGGGGGGTGACAGGGTCGGGACTGAAGCTTTCTTT	CASSLVGGDRVGTEAFF
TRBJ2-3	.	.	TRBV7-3	TGTGCCAGCAGCTTAAATGGATACGGGGAGGAGGCAGATACGCAGTATTTT	CASSLNGYGEEADTQYF
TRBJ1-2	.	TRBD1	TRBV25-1	TGTGCCAGCATGTCGGACAGGGGGCGGGCTGGGTATGGCTACACCTTC	CASMSDRGRAGYGYTF
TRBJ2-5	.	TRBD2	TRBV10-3	TGTGCCATCAGTGCGGTTAGCGGGGGGGTGGGGACCCAGTACTTC	CAISAVSGGVGTQYF
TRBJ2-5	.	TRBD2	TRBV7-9	TGTGCCAGCAGCGCCCACCCAGCGGGGGGCGAAGAGACCCAGTACTTC	CASSAHPAGGEETQYF
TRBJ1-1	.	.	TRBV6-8	TGTGCCAGCAGTTACTCGATTGGATGGGACGGGGGGCGGCCGTGGACTGAAGCTTTCTTT	CASSYSIGWDGGRPWTEAFF
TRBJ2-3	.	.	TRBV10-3	TGTGCCATCACCACAGGGCTCACAGATACGCAGTATTTT	CAITTGLTDTQYF
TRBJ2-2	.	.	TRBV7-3	TGTGCCAGCAGCTTAACTGATGGGGGCTTTGACGGGGAGCTGTTTTTT	CASSLTDGGFDGELFF
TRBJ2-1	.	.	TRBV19	TGTGCCAGTAGCCGGGTTTACAATGAGCAGTTCTTC	CASSRVYNEQFF
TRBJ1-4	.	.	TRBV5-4	TGTGCCAGCAGCATGGGTAGGCAGGGTAATGAAAAACTGTTTTTT	CASSMGRQGNEKLFF
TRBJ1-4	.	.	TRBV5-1	TGCGCCAGCAATTTAAGGGGCGGTGAAAAACTGTTTTTT	CASNLRGGEKLFF
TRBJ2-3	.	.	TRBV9	TGTGCCAGCAGGTCTGCCGGAGGGACCATTAGGGCAGATACGCAGTATTTT	CASRSAGGTIRADTQYF
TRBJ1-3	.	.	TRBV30	TGTGCCTGGGAACAGGGACAACCGGGAAACACCATATATTTT	CAWEQGQPGNTIYF
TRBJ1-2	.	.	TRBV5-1	TGCGCCAGCAGCTTGGCCGAGGGCTATGGCTACACCTTC	CASSLAEGYGYTF